These 20 T cell receptor beta chains were sequenced from one sample in a study of graft-versus-host responses after intestinal transplantation. Profiled with immunoSEQ multiplex PCR; TCRdb holds only in-frame clones, not every one. The profile shows about 1,600 clones, roughly 82% of them singletons. Graft tissue processing released intraepithelial and lamina propria lymphocytes. Sample: ileum tissue, taken 500 to 550 days after transplant. The receptors stem from a human patient who received an intestinal transplant, so some T cells may come from the graft donor.

The chain joins TRBV9 to TRBJ2-3, with D possibly being TRBD2 (5 bases). V lost 3 bases, J lost 2 bases, and 13 bases lay in between. The CDR3 totals 15 residues. Germline loops: CDR1 SGDLS, CDR2 YYNGEE. The CDR3 spells CASSAEGGYTDTQYF. CDR3 in DNA: TGTGCCAGCAGCGCAGAAGGAGGTTACACAGATACGCAGTATTTT.

This clone was seen a few times. The V call is TRBV5-6, the J call TRBJ2-5; D is unclear. Germline CDR1 is SGHDT and CDR2 is YYEEEE. V was pared by 0 bases and J by 1 base, with 4 bases between. The CDR3 loop spans 13 amino acids. CDR3 sequence (DNA): TGTGCCAGCAGCTTGGGTGCCCAAGAGACCCAGTACTTC. It yields the protein CASSLGAQETQYF. Looking up the rest from reference TRBV5-6 and TRBJ2-5 gives the full variable domain: DAGVTQSPTHLIKTRGQQVTLRCSPKSGHDTVSWYQQALGQGPQFIFQYYEEEERQRGNFPDRFSGHQFPNYSSELNVNALLLGDSALYLCASSLGAQETQYFGPGTRLLVL.

V gene TRBV5-8 combines with J gene TRBJ2-5, with 10 positions matching TRBD2. With V trimmed by 1 base and J by 4 bases, 1 base remained unmatched. Germline CDR1 SGHTS, CDR2 YDEGEE. The CDR3 has 14 residues. CDR3 sequence (DNA): TGTGCCAGCAGCTTGAGACTAGCGGGAGAGACCCAGTACTTC. Its translation is CASSLRLAGETQYF.

The J gene is TRBJ2-7, the V gene TRBV19; D is ambiguous. V shed 3 bases and J shed 5 bases, with 8 bases lying between them. CDR1 LNHDA and CDR2 SQIVND come from the germline V gene (reference sequence). This CDR3 spans 12 amino acids. The CDR3 nucleotides read TGTGCCAGTAGTATGAAGGTTGACGAGCAGTACTTC. Translated, it gives CASSMKVDEQYF.

The rearrangement uses TRBV18 and TRBJ2-4; either TRBD1 or TRBD2 may supply D (6 bases each). The germline V and J ends were trimmed by 3 bases and 4 bases, with 10 bases remaining between them. The CDR3 loop spans 14 amino acids. Germline CDR1 is KGHSH and CDR2 is LQKENI. The CDR3 region is CASSPGGVKNIQYF. The CDR3, as DNA: TGTGCCAGCTCACCGGGGGGCGTGAAAAACATTCAGTACTTC.

The rearrangement joins TRBV5-3 to TRBJ2-1; 12 bases map to TRBD2. TRBV5-3 counts as an open reading frame of uncertain function. The CDR3 is made up of 19 amino acids. V shed 3 bases and J 0 bases; nucleotides not matched to a gene: 10. This CDR3 is CARSSGLAGTRSSYNEQFF. In DNA, the CDR3 is TGTGCCAGAAGCTCCGGACTAGCGGGGACCCGAAGCTCCTACAATGAGCAGTTCTTC.

The chain couples TRBV5-4 to TRBJ1-2; D not resolved. The germline V gene encodes CDR1 SGHNT and CDR2 YYREEE (reference sequence). The germline V and J ends were trimmed by 0 bases and 7 bases, with 4 bases remaining between them. The CDR3 covers 11 residues. For the CDR3, the DNA is TGTGCCAGCAGCTTGGGGCTTGGCTACACCTTC. Translation gives CASSLGLGYTF.

V and J are TRBV7-8 and TRBJ2-1, with D unresolved. Germline CDR1 is SGHVS and CDR2 is FQNEAQ. There are 16 residues in the CDR3. The V and J ends lost 1 base and 0 bases respectively, with 10 bases between them. This CDR3 reads CASSLGSLSSYNEQFF. The CDR3 nucleotides read TGTGCCAGCAGCTTAGGTTCTTTGAGCTCCTACAATGAGCAGTTCTTC.

The J gene is TRBJ2-4, the V gene TRBV21-1; no DNA check was done on the table's D call, TRBD2. TRBV21-1 is marked as a pseudogene. This CDR3 has 17 residues. The chain's CDR3 is CASSKALGGATKNIQYF. CDR3 DNA sequence: TGTGCCAGCAGCAAAGCGCTCGGGGGGGCGACCAAAAACATTCAGTACTTC.

The J gene is TRBJ2-1, the V gene TRBV7-3; weak D call: TRBD2 (5 bases). Trimming removed 1 base at V and 6 bases at J, with 13 bases between. Looked up from germline, CDR1 is SGHTA and CDR2 is FQGTGA. The CDR3 covers 15 residues. The CDR3 loop is CASSLKRLEGNEQFF. Written as DNA, the CDR3 is TGTGCCAGCAGCTTAAAACGGCTTGAGGGCAATGAGCAGTTCTTC.

The chain combines TRBV7-9 with TRBJ1-5, with D maybe TRBD1 (6 bases). The V and J ends lost 1 base and 4 bases respectively, with 8 bases between them. The CDR3 runs 14 residues. Germline CDR1 SEHNR, CDR2 FQNEAQ (reference sequence). CDR3 loop: CASSLGGGNQPQHF. CDR3 nucleotide sequence: TGTGCCAGCAGCTTAGGAGGGGGAAATCAGCCCCAGCATTTT.

The V and J genes are TRBV4-3 and TRBJ2-7; 8 positions agree with TRBD2. The CDR3 is 16 residues long. CDR1 and CDR2 from the germline V gene are LGHNA and YSLEER. Losses at the gene ends were 1 base for V and 3 bases for J; bases not matched to a gene: 8. In DNA, the CDR3 is TGCGCCAGCAGCCAAGCAGCGGGAGAGAAGGACTACGAGCAGTACTTC. Encoded protein: CASSQAAGEKDYEQYF.

The chain recombines TRBV5-1 with TRBJ2-7; 7 bases line up with TRBD2. CDR1 and CDR2 (germline): SGHRS, YFSETQ. Trimming removed 0 bases from V and 2 bases from J; junction bases left unmatched: 5. This CDR3 spans 15 amino acids. CDR3 coding DNA: TGCGCCAGCAGCTTGGCGTCTAGCGGTACCTACGAGCAGTACTTC. It specifies CASSLASSGTYEQYF.

This rearrangement joins TRBV15 to TRBJ2-1; 12 nucleotides agree with TRBD2. This CDR3 has 15 amino acids. After removal of 9 bases from V and 0 bases from J, the junction contained 3 bases not matched to a gene. The germline V gene has CDR1 LNHNV and CDR2 YYDKDF (reference sequence). The CDR3 nucleotides read TGTGCCACATCTAGCGGGAGGGCCTCCTACAATGAGCAGTTCTTC. Its translation: CATSSGRASYNEQFF.

CDR3 sequence: CASSIWNRGGSPLHF. CDR3 DNA: TGTGCCAGTAGTATATGGAACAGGGGGGGTTCACCCCTCCACTTT. This chain uses TRBV19 with TRBJ1-6, with 8 positions matching TRBD1. The CDR3 length is 15 residues. The V segment lost 2 bases and the J segment 9 bases; nucleotides outside the gene matches: 6. The germline gives CDR1 LNHDA, CDR2 SQIVND (reference sequence).

CDR3 region: CASSYEAPYNEQFF. In DNA form, the CDR3 reads TGTGCCAGCAGTTACGAGGCCCCCTACAATGAGCAGTTCTTC. The chain combines TRBV6-5 with TRBJ2-1; D is uncertain. The CDR3 extends over 14 amino acids. Germline V gives CDR1 MNHEY, CDR2 SVGAGI. Trimming cost V 2 bases and J 2 bases, with 7 bases left between them.

The rearrangement links TRBV5-1 to TRBJ1-6; D is unresolved. Germline V gives CDR1 SGHRS, CDR2 YFSETQ. The CDR3 covers 17 residues. Trimming cost V 2 bases and J 1 base, with 13 bases left between them. In nucleotides, the CDR3 is TGCGCCAGCAGCTTCGGAGAATATAGGTCCTATAATTCACCCCTCCACTTT. Protein: CASSFGEYRSYNSPLHF.

The J gene is TRBJ2-3, the V gene TRBV9; D is uncertain. This CDR3 spans 13 amino acids. V lost 4 bases, J lost 2 bases, and 8 bases lay in between. CDR1 and CDR2 from the germline V gene are SGDLS and YYNGEE. Here the CDR3 reads CASSLGTTDTQYF. The CDR3 coding sequence is TGTGCCAGCAGCCTGGGAACCACAGATACGCAGTATTTT.

The gene calls are TRBV4-1 and TRBJ2-7; the D gene is possibly TRBD2 (6 bases). The V gene's germline CDR1 is MGHRA and CDR2 YSYEKL. V lost 3 bases, J lost 0 bases, and 9 bases lay in between. The CDR3 has 14 amino acids. CDR3 residues: CASSQGEVSYEQYF. CDR3 sequence (DNA): TGCGCCAGCAGCCAGGGGGAGGTCTCCTACGAGCAGTACTTC.

This chain connects TRBV6-5 to TRBJ2-7, with 11 bases identical to TRBD2. V gave up 5 bases and J gave up 6 bases; unmatched junction bases: 6. This CDR3 comprises 14 residues. Germline CDR1 reads MNHEY; CDR2 reads SVGAGI. CDR3 region: CASSQLAGAGEQYF. The CDR3 bases are TGTGCCAGCAGTCAACTAGCGGGAGCTGGCGAGCAGTACTTC.